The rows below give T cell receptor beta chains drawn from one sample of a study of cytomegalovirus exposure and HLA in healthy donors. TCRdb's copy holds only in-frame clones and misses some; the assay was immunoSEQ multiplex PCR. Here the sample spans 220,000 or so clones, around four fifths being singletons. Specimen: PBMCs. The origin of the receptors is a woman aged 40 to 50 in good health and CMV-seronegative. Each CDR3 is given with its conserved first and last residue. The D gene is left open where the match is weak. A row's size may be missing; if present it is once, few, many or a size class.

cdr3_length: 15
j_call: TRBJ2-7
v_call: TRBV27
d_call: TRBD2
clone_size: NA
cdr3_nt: TGTGCCAGCAGTTTAATAGCGGGGGGAACCTACGAGCAGTACTTC
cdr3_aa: CASSLIAGGTYEQYF

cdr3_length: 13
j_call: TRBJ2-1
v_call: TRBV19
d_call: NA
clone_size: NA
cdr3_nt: TGTGCCAGTAGTATCGGGGGAAACAATGAGCAGTTCTTC
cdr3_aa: CASSIGGNNEQFF

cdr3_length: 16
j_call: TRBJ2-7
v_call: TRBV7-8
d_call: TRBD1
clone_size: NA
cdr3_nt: TGTGCCAGCAGCTCGCGGACAGGTCCGAGCTCCTACGAGCAGTACTTC
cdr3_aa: CASSSRTGPSSYEQYF

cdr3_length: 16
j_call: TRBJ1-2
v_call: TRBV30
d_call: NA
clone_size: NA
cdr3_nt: TGTGCCTGGAGTGTATTTGGGACACCGGCTAACTATGGCTACACCTTC
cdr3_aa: CAWSVFGTPANYGYTF

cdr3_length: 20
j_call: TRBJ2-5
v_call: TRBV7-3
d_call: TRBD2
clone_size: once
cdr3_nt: TGTGCCAGCAGTTTGACAGGGGGCCTAACTAGCGGGAGGGCCGAGGAGACCCAGTACTTC
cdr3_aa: CASSLTGGLTSGRAEETQYF

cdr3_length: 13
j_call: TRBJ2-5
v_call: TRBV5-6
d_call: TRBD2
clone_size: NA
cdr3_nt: TGTGCCAGCAGCTTGGTGGGGGGGAAGGAGCAGTACTTC
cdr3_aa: CASSLVGGKEQYF

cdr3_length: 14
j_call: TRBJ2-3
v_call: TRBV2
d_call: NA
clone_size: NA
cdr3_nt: TGTGCCAATCCGGAGGGTAGCGGCTCAGATACGCAGTATTTT
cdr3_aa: CANPEGSGSDTQYF

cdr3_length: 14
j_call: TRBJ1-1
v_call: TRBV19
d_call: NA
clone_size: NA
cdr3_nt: TGTGCCAGTAGTACCTGGGGCAGGGAAACTGAAGCTTTCTTT
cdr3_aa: CASSTWGRETEAFF

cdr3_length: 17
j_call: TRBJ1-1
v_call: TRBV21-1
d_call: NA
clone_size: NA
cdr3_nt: TGTGCCAGCAGCACCAGTTTCGACAGGGCGTGGAACACTGAAGCTTTCTTT
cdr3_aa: CASSTSFDRAWNTEAFF

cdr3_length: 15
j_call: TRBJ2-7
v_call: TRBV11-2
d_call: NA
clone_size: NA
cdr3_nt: TGTGCCAGCAGCTTAGGTACCACGGGAGTAAGGGAGCAGTACTTC
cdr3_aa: CASSLGTTGVREQYF

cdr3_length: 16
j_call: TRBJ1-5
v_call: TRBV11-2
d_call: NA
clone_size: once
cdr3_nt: TGTGCCAGCCTTCCACCACGGGATCTTAGCAATCAGCCCCAGCATTTT
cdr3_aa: CASLPPRDLSNQPQHF

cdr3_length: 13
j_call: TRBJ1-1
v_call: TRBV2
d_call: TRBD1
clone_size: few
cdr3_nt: TGTGCCAGCAGACAGCAGGGGGCCGCTGAAGCTTTCTTT
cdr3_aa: CASRQQGAAEAFF

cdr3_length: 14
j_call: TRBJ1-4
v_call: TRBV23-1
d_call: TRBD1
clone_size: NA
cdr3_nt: TGCGCCAGCGCCGGGACAGGCATAATAGAAAAACTGTTTTTT
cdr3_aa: CASAGTGIIEKLFF

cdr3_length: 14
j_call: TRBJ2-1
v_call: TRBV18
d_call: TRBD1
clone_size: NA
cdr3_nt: TGTGCCAGCTCATCCGACAGGGGGCTCAATGAGCAGTTCTTC
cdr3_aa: CASSSDRGLNEQFF

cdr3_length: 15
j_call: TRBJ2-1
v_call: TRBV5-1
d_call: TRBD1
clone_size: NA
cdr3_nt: TGCGCCAGCAGCTTGGTCCGACAGGGCCCTAATGAGCAGTTCTTC
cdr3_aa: CASSLVRQGPNEQFF

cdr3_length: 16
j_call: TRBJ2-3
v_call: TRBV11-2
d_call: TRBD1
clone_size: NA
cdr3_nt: TGTGCCAGCAGCTTATCGGCAGGGGGAGGCACAGATACGCAGTATTTT
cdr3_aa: CASSLSAGGGTDTQYF

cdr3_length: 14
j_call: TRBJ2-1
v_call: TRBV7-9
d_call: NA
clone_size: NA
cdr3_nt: TGTGCCAGCAGCCCGGACAGCAGCTACAATGAGCAGTTCTTC
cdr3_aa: CASSPDSSYNEQFF

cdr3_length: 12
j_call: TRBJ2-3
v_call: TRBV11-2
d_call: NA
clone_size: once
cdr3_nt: TGTGCCAGCAGCTCCGGACAGCGTACGCAGTATTTT
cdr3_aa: CASSSGQRTQYF

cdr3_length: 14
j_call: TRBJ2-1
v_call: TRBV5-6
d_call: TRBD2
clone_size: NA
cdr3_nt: TGTGCCAGCAGCAACCGACTAGCGGGGAATGAGCAGTTCTTC
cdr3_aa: CASSNRLAGNEQFF

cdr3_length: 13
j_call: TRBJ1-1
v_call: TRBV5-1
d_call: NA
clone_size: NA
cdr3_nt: TGCGCCAGCAGCTTTTTACAGGAGATCGAAGCTTTCTTT
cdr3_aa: CASSFLQEIEAFF

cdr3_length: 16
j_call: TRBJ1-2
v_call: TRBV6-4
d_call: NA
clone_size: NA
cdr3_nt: TGTGCCAGCAGTGCCTCCTCGGACAGCGACCGTAGGGGCTACACCTTC
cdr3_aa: CASSASSDSDRRGYTF

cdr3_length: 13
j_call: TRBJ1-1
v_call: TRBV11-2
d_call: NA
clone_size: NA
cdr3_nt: TGTGCCAGCAGCTTAGATCAGGGGTTAGCAGCTTTCTTT
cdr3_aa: CASSLDQGLAAFF

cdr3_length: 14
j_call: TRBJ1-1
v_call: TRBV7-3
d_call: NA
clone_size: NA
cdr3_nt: NA
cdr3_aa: CASSTSSGNTEAFF

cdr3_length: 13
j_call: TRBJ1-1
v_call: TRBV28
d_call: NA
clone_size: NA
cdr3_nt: TGTGCCAGCAGTTTACCGACAGAAGCTGAAGCTTTCTTT
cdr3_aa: CASSLPTEAEAFF

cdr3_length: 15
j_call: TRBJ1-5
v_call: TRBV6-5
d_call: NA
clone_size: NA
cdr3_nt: TGTGCCAGCAGTTACGCGGGGAACGGCAATCAGCCCCAGCATTTT
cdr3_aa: CASSYAGNGNQPQHF

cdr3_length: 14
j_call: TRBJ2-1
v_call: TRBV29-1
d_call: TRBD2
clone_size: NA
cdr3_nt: TGCAGCGTTGTTCGGCGGGAGGCCCTCAATGAGCAGTTCTTC
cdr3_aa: CSVVRREALNEQFF

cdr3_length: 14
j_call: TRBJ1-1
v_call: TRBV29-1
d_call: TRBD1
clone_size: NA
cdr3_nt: TGCAGCGCCCGACAGGGGCCCAAGAACACTGAAGCTTTCTTT
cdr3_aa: CSARQGPKNTEAFF

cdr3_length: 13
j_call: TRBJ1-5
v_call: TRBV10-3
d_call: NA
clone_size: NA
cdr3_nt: TGTGCCATCAGTGGTGAGGGTGGGCAGCCCCAGCATTTT
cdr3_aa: CAISGEGGQPQHF

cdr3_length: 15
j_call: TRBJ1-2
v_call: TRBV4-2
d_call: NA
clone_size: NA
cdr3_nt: TGTGCCAGCAGCCAAAGAACAGGGTTCGGCTATGGCTACACCTTC
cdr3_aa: CASSQRTGFGYGYTF

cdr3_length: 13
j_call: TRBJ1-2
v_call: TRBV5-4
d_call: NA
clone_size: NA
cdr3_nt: TGTGCCAGCAGTCTCTCCCAGGAGGGGGGCTACACCTTC
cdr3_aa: CASSLSQEGGYTF

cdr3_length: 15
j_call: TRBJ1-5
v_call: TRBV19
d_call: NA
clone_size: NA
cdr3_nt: TGTGCCAGTAGTATAGCCCATAGCTTCAATCAGCCCCAGCATTTT
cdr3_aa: CASSIAHSFNQPQHF

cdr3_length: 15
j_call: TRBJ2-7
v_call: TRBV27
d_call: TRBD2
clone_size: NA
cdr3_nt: TGTGCCAGCAGATCCTACGGGGGGAATCCCTACGAGCAGTACTTC
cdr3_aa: CASRSYGGNPYEQYF

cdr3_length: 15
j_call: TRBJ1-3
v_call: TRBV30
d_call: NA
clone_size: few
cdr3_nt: TGTGCCTGGAGTGTACTCGACAGGACTGGAAACACCATATATTTT
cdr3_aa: CAWSVLDRTGNTIYF

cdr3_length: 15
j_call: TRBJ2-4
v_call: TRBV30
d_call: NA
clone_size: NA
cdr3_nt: TGTGCCTGGAGTGTCGACAGTCTAGCCAAAAACATTCAGTACTTC
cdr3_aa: CAWSVDSLAKNIQYF

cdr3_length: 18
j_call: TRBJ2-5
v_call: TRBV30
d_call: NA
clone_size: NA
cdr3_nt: TGTGCCTGGAGTGTAAGAGGTGCGCGGGGACGGACCCAAGAGACCCAGTACTTC
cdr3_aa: CAWSVRGARGRTQETQYF

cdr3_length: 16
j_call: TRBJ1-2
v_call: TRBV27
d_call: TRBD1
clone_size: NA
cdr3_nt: TGTGCCAGCAGTTGGGCAGGGGGCCGAAATAACTATGGCTACACCTTC
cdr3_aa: CASSWAGGRNNYGYTF

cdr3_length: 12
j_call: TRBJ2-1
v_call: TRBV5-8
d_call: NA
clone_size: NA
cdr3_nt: TGTGCCAGCAGTATCGGGACTCCTGAGGAGTTCTTC
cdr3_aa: CASSIGTPEEFF

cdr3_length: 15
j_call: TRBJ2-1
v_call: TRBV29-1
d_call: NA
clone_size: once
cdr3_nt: TGCAGCGTTGAATTGCCAGGCCAAAAACCATATGAGCAGTTCTTC
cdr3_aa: CSVELPGQKPYEQFF

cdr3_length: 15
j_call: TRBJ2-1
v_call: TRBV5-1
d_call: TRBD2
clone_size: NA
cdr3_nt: TGCGCCAGCAGCTCGGGACTAGCGGGACTGGGTGAACAGTTCTTC
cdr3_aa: CASSSGLAGLGEQFF

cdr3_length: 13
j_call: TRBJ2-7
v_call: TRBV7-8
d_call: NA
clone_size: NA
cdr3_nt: TGTGCCAGCAGCCGGTCCCCAGGGAAAGAGCAGTACTTC
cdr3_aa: CASSRSPGKEQYF

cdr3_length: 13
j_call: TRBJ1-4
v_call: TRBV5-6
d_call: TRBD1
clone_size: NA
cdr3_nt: TGTGCCAGCAGCTTCAGGGGGCGAGAAAAACTGTTTTTT
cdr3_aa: CASSFRGREKLFF

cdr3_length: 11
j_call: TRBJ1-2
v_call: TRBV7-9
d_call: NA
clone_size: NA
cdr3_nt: TGTGCCAGCAGCGCGAACTATGGCTACACCTTC
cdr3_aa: CASSANYGYTF

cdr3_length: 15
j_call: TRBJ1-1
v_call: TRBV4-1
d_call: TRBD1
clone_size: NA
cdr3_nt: TGCGCCAGCAGCCTCACAGGGGGCATTAACACTGAAGCTTTCTTT
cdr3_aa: CASSLTGGINTEAFF

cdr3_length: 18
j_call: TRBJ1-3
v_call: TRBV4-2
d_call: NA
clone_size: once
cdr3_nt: TGTGCCAGCAGCCAAGAACATTGGGGGGGAGATGCTGGAAACACCATATATTTT
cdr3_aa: CASSQEHWGGDAGNTIYF

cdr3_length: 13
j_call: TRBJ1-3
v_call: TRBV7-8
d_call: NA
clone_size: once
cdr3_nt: TGTGCCAGCAGCTTAGAGGGGGGAAACACCATATATTTT
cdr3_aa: CASSLEGGNTIYF

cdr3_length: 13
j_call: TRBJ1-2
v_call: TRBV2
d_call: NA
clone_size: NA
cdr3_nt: TGTGCCAGCAGTCCGACAGACCGGCCGGGCTACACCTTC
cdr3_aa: CASSPTDRPGYTF

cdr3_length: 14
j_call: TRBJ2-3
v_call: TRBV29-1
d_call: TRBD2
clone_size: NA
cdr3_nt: TGCAGCGTTCGGGGAGCGGGAGACGCAGATACGCAGTATTTT
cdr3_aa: CSVRGAGDADTQYF

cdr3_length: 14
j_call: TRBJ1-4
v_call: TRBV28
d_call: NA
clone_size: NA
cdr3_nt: TGTGCCAGCACCCCCGACAGGTATAATGAAAAACTGTTTTTT
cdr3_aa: CASTPDRYNEKLFF

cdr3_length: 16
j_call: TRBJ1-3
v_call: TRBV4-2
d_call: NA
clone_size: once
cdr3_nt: TGTGCCAGCAGCCAAGATGTGGCCGGGGTCGGAAACACCATATATTTT
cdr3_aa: CASSQDVAGVGNTIYF

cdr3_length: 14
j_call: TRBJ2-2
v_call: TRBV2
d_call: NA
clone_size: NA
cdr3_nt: TGTGCCAGCAATGTGGGAGGGAACACCGGGGAGCTGTTTTTT
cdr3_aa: CASNVGGNTGELFF

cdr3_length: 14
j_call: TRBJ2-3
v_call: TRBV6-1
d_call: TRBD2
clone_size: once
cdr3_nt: TGTGCCAGCAGCCTAGCGGGAGGGATGGATACGCAGTATTTT
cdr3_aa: CASSLAGGMDTQYF